This T cell receptor beta chain was identified during a study of a mutant IDH1 vaccine in newly diagnosed glioma. The overall study: The patients received vaccinations eight times, in weeks 1, 3, 5, 7, 11, 15, 19 and 23. The study started vaccination 4-6 weeks after radiotherapy alone, or with temozolomide cycles. Radiotherapy, temozolomide, or both had been given previously, and both were given to most. Study-level results: Any relationship between pseudoprogression and changes in top peripheral T cell clonotypes seemed absent.

Here immunoSEQ multiplex PCR was the method, and the copy in TCRdb shows in-frame clones only, minus some. The sample shows over 55,000 clones, approximately 80% of them seen only once. About this clone itself: Its antigen is not known.

The sample's time point: week 11, during vaccination. One vaccine dose held 300 ug of mutant IDH1 20-mer peptide and came with topical imiquimod. The CDR3 has 11 residues. Germline CDR1 DFQATT, CDR2 SNEGSKA (reference sequence). Trimming stripped 5 bases from V and 4 bases from J, with 9 bases between. This sequence was found in a man aged 25-45 years with glioma. The chain couples TRBV20-1 to TRBJ2-7, with unresolved D. The source was PBMCs, collected from a glioma patient whose treatment included an IDH1 peptide vaccine. CDR3 protein: CSAPSEYEQYF. CDR3 nucleotides: TGCAGTGCTCCTTCCGAATACGAGCAGTACTTC.